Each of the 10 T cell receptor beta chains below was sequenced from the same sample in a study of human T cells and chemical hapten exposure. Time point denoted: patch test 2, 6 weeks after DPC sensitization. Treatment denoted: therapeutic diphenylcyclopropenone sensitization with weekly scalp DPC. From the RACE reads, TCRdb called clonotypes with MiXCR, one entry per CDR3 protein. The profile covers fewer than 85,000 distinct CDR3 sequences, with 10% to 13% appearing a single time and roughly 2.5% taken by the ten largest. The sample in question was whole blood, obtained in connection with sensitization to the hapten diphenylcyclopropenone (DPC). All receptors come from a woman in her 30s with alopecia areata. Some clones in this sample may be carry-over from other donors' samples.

The CDR3, as DNA: TGTGCCAGCAGCCAACCGGGACTGGCCCCCTACGAGCAGTACTTC. Its protein is CASSQPGLAPYEQYF. The rearrangement joins TRBV3-1 to TRBJ2-7; possible D gene TRBD2, 6 bases. The CDR3 covers 15 residues. V shed 2 bases and J shed 2 bases, with 13 bases lying between them. Germline V CDR1 and CDR2: LGHDT, YNNKEL (reference sequence).

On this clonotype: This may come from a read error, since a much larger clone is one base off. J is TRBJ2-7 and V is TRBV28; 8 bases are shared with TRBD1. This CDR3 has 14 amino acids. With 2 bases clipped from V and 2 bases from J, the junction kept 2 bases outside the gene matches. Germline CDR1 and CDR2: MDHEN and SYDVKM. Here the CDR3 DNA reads TGTGCCAGCAGTTTAGTGGGACAGGCCTACGAGCAGTACTTC. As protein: CASSLVGQAYEQYF. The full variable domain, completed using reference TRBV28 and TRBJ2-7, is DVKVTQSSRYLVKRTGEKVFLECVQDMDHENMFWYRQDPGLGLRLIYFSYDVKMKEKGDIPEGYSVSREKKERFSLILESASTNQTSMYLCASSLVGQAYEQYFGPGTRLTVT.

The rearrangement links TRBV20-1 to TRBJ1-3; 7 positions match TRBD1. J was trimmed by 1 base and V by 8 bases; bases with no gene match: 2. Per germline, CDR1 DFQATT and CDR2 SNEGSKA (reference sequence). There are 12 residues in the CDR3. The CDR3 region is CSSRGSGNTIYF. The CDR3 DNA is TGCAGTTCCAGGGGGTCTGGAAACACCATATATTTT.

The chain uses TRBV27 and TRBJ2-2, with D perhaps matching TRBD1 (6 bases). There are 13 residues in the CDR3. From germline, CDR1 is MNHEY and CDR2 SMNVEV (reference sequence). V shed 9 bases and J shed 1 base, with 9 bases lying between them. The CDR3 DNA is TGTGCCAGAAAGGGACAGAACACCGGGGAGCTGTTTTTT. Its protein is CARKGQNTGELFF.

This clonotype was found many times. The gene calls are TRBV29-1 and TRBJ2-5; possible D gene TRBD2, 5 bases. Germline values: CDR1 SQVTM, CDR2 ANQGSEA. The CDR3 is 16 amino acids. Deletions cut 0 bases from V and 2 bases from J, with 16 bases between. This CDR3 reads CSVEEGLRLPQETQYF. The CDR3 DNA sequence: TGCAGCGTTGAAGAAGGGCTGAGACTACCACAAGAGACCCAGTACTTC.

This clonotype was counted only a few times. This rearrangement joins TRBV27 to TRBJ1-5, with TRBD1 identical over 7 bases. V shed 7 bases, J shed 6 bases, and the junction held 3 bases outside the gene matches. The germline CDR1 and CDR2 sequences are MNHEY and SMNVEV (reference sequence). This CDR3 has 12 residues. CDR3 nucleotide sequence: TGTGCCAGCAAGGGGGCGAGTCAGCCCCAGCATTTT. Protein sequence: CASKGASQPQHF.

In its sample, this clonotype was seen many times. The CDR3 here is CASSSSGTGIAFF. CDR3 DNA sequence: TGTGCCAGCAGCTCCTCCGGGACAGGGATTGCTTTCTTT. The rearrangement uses TRBV7-3 and TRBJ1-1; 9 nucleotides match TRBD1. With V trimmed by 4 bases and J by 11 bases, 8 bases remained unmatched. Germline CDR1 reads SGHTA; CDR2 reads FQGTGA. CDR3 length: 13 residues.

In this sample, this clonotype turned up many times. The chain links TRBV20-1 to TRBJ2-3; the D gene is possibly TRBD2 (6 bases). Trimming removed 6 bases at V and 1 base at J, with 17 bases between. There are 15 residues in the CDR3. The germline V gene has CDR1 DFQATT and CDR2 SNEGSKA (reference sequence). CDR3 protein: CSAPPGTPRTDTQYF. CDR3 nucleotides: TGCAGTGCGCCCCCCGGGACTCCCCGCACAGATACGCAGTATTTT.

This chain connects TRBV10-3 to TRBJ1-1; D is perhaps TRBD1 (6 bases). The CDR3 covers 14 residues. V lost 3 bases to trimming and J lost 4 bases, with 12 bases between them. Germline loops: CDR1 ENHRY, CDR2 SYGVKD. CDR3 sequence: CAISDLIGGTEAFF. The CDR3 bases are TGTGCCATCAGTGATCTTATAGGGGGCACTGAAGCTTTCTTT.

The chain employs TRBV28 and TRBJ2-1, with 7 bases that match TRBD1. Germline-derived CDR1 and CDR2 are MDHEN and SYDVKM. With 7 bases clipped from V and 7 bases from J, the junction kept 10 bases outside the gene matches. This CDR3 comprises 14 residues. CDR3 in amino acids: CASIQGGAVNEQFF. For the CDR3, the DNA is TGTGCCAGCATCCAAGGGGGCGCGGTAAATGAGCAGTTCTTC.